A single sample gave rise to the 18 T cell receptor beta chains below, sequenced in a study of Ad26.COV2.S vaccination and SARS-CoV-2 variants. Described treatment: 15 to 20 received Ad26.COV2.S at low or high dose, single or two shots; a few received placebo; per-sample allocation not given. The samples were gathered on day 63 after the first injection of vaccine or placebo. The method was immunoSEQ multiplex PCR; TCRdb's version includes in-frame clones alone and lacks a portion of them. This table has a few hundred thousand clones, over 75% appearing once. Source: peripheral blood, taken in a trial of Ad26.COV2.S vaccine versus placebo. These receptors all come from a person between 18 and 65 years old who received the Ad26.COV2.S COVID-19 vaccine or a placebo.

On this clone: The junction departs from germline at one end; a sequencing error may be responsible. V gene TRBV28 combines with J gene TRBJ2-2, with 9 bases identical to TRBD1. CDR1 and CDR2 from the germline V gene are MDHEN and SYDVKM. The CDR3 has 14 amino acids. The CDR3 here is CASSWSSWGTGRIF. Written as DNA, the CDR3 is TGTGCCAGCAGTTGGAGTTCTTGGGGGACAGGGCGAATTTTT.

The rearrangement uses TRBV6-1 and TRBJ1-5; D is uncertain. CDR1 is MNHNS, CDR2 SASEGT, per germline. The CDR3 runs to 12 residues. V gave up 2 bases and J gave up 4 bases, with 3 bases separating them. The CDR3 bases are TGTGCCAGCAGTGAATGGAATCAGCCCCAGCATTTT. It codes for CASSEWNQPQHF.

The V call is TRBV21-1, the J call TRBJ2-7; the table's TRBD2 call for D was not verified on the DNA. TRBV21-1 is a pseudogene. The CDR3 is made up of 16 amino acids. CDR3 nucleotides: TGTGCCAGCAGCACTATTCAGAAAAGGGGCGGGGGCGAGCAGTACTTC. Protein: CASSTIQKRGGGEQYF.

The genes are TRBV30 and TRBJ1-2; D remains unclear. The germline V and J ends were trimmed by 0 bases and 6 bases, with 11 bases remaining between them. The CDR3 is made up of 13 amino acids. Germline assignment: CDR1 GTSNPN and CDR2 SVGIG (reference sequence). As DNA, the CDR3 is TGTGCCTGGAGTGTGGGAGAGGGCCATGGCTACACCTTC. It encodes CAWSVGEGHGYTF.

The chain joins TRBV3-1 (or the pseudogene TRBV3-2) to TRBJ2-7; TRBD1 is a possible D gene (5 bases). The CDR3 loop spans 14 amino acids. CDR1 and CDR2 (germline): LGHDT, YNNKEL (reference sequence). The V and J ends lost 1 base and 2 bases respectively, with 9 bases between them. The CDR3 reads CASSQGPGTYEQYF. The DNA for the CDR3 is TGTGCCAGCAGCCAAGGTCCAGGGACCTACGAGCAGTACTTC.

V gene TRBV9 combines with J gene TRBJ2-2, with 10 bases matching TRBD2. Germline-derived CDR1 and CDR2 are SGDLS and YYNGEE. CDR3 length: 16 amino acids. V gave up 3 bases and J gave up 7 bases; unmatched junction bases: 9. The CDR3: CASSGSGGAWSGELFF. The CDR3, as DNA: TGTGCCAGCAGCGGGAGCGGGGGGGCCTGGAGCGGGGAGCTGTTTTTT. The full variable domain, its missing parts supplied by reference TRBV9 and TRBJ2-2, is DSGVTQTPKHLITATGQRVTLRCSPRSGDLSVYWYQQSLDQGLQFLIQYYNGEERAKGNILERFSAQQFPDLHSELNLSSLELGDSALYFCASSGSGGAWSGELFFGEGSRLTVL.

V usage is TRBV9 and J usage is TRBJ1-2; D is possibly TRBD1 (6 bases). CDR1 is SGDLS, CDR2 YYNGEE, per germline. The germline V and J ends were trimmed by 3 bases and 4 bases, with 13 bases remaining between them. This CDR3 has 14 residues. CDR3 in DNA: TGTGCCAGCAGCGCAGGGGCGGGAATCTATGGCTACACCTTC. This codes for CASSAGAGIYGYTF.

The CDR3 DNA follows: TGTGCCAGCAGCCGGCAGGGCCAACCGCACACCGGGGAGCTGTTTTTT. Encoded protein: CASSRQGQPHTGELFF. This chain uses TRBV7-3 with TRBJ2-2, with a weak D call TRBD1 (5 bases). CDR1 SGHTA and CDR2 FQGTGA come from the germline V gene. This CDR3 is built from 16 residues. Trimming removed 5 bases from V and 3 bases from J, with 16 bases in between.

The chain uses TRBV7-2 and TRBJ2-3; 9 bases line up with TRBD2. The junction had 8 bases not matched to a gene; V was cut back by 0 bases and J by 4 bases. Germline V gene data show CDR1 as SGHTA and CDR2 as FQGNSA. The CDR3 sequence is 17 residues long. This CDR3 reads CASSLAMGGGASDTQYF. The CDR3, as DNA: TGTGCCAGCAGCTTAGCGATGGGCGGGGGGGCCTCAGATACGCAGTATTTT.

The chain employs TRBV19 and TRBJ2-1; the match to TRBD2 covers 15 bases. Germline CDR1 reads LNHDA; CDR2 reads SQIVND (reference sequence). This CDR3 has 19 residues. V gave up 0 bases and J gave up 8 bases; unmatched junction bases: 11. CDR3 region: CASSIEGTSGGRVVDEQFF. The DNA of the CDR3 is TGTGCCAGTAGTATAGAAGGGACTAGCGGGGGGCGAGTGGTGGATGAGCAGTTCTTC.

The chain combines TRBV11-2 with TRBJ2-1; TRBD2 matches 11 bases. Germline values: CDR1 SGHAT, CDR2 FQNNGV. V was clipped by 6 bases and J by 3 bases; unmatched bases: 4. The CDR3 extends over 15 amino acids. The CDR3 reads CASRPTSGDYNEQFF. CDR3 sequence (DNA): TGTGCCAGCAGGCCGACTAGCGGGGACTACAATGAGCAGTTCTTC. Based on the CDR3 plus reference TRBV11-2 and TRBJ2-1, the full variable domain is EAGVAQSPRYKIIEKRQSVAFWCNPISGHATLYWYQQILGQGPKLLIQFQNNGVVDDSQLPKDRFSAERLKGVDSTLKIQPAKLEDSAVYLCASRPTSGDYNEQFFGPGTRLTVL.

The CDR3, as DNA: TGTGCCAGCAGCAAAAACAGGGAGGGTAACTACGAGCAGTACTTC. Residues: CASSKNREGNYEQYF. The V call is TRBV6-5, the J call TRBJ2-7; D possibly corresponds to TRBD2 (7 bases). The germline gives CDR1 MNHEY, CDR2 SVGAGI. This CDR3 has 15 residues. The V and J ends lost 6 bases and 3 bases respectively, with 18 bases between them.

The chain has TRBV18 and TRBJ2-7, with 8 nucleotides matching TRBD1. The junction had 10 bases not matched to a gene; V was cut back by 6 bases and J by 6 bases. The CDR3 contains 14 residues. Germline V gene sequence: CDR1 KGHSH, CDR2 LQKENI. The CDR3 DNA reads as TGTGCCAGCTCCCCAACGACAGGGGTAAGCGAGCAGTACTTC. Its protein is CASSPTTGVSEQYF.

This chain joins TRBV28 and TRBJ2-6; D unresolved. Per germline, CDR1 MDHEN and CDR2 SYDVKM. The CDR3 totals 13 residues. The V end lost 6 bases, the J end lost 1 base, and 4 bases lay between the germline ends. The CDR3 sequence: CASSLSGANVLTF. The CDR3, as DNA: TGTGCCAGCAGCCTTTCTGGGGCCAACGTCCTGACTTTC.

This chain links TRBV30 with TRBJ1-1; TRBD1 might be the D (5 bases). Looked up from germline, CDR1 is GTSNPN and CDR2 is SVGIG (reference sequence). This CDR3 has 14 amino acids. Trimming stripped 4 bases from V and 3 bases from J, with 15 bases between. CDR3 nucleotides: TGTGCCTGGAAACCCGGCAGGGTCGACACTGAAGCTTTCTTT. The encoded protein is CAWKPGRVDTEAFF.

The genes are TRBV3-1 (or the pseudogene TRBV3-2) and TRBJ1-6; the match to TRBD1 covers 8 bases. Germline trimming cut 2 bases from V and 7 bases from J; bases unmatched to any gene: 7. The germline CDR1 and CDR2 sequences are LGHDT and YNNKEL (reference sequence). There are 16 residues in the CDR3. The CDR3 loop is CASSQRQGHMNSPLHF. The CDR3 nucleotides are TGTGCCAGCAGCCAAAGACAGGGGCACATGAATTCACCCCTCCACTTT.

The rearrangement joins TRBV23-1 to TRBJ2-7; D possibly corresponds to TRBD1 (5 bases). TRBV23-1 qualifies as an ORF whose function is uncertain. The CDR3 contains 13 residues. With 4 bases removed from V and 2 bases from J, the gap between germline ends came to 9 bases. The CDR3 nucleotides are TGCGCCAGCAGTCCGACAGTTACCTACGAGCAGTACTTC. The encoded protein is CASSPTVTYEQYF.

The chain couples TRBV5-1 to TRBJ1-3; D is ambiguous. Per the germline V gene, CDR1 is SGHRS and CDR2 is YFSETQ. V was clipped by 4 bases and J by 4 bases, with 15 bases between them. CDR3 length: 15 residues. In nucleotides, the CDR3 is TGCGCCAGCAGCGTGTCCGGGAGTTCGGGAAACACCATATATTTT. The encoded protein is CASSVSGSSGNTIYF.